A selection of T cell receptor beta chains follows, all from one sample in a study of PD-1 blockade in classical Hodgkin lymphoma. Some clones are missing from TCRdb's copy, which holds only in-frame ones; the method was immunoSEQ multiplex PCR. Here the sample spans approximately 99,000 clones, 80% to 90% being singletons. Sequencing used peripheral blood mononuclear cells (PBMCs), obtained before the second cycle of nivolumab. These TCRs come from a human donor with classical Hodgkin lymphoma. Both conserved end residues are part of each CDR3. The order of the fields is D gene, V gene, CDR3 length, J gene, CDR3 protein. A D gene is named only where the DNA matches it firmly.

.,TRBV20-1,10,TRBJ2-1,CSASLNEQFF
TRBD1,TRBV5-1,14,TRBJ2-7,CASMTGTGSYEQYF
.,TRBV29-1,13,TRBJ2-7,CSVETAASYEQYF
TRBD1,TRBV5-1,15,TRBJ1-3,CASSPSGTGRNTIYF
.,TRBV19,14,TRBJ1-2,CARVEGRLNYGYTF
TRBD2,TRBV7-6,16,TRBJ2-3,CASRQTGTSGTDTQYF
TRBD2,TRBV4-3,19,TRBJ2-3,CASSQGGTSGRVGADTQYF
.,TRBV2,14,TRBJ2-7,CASTPPGKAYEQYF
.,TRBV28,15,TRBJ2-3,CASSPLNPDTDTQYF
TRBD2,TRBV29-1,12,TRBJ2-5,CSVLTSGETQYF
TRBD1,TRBV6-1,15,TRBJ1-4,CASSDLDRPNEKLFF
TRBD1,TRBV2,14,TRBJ2-7,CASSLGQGGSGQYF
.,TRBV7-7,13,TRBJ2-2,CASSLDSRGELFF
.,TRBV2,11,TRBJ2-7,CASRGEGEQYF
.,TRBV6-6,13,TRBJ1-1,CASMRDLNTEAFF
TRBD1,TRBV11-3,18,TRBJ2-5,CASSLESRDRGGRETQYF
.,TRBV7-9,16,TRBJ1-1,CASSTPAGTLNTEAFF
TRBD1,TRBV19,15,TRBJ2-7,CASSIPTGTGSEQYF
.,TRBV5-4,13,TRBJ2-7,CASSLGGVYEQYF
TRBD1,TRBV4-3,16,TRBJ1-3,CASSQDGTGLGNTIYF
.,TRBV6-1,20,TRBJ1-5,CASSEAVGRGIGLGNQPQHF
.,TRBV4-2,15,TRBJ1-6,CASSQGEGDSSPLHF
.,TRBV5-1,15,TRBJ2-1,CASSSTAPGNNEQFF
.,TRBV2,15,TRBJ1-2,CASSARQESNYGYTF
.,TRBV10-3,15,TRBJ2-1,CAISESEGTYNEQFF
TRBD2,TRBV7-6,15,TRBJ2-3,CASSLISGSTDTQYF
TRBD2,TRBV19,14,TRBJ2-7,CASSGVAGSYEQYF
.,TRBV9,13,TRBJ1-2,CASSAKANYGYTF
.,TRBV11-3,14,TRBJ2-1,CASSLGVVSGEQFF
TRBD2,TRBV5-1,16,TRBJ2-3,CASSRQGLAGTDTQYF
TRBD2,TRBV19,15,TRBJ2-7,CASSIGRGLTYEQYF
.,TRBV18,13,TRBJ2-5,CASSPTLQETQYF
TRBD1,TRBV2,14,TRBJ2-3,CASTYGTGEDTQYF
TRBD1,TRBV30,15,TRBJ1-5,CAWRKGAAGNQPQHF
.,TRBV7-2,15,TRBJ2-2,CASSLVLGPTRELFF
TRBD2,TRBV9,15,TRBJ2-5,CASSGPMGAGETQYF
.,TRBV18,17,TRBJ1-1,CASSPNAPSGLNTEAFF
.,TRBV19,12,TRBJ2-2,CASSMGPGELFF
TRBD1,TRBV27,15,TRBJ1-1,CASSQKTGYNTEAFF
TRBD2,TRBV7-8,16,TRBJ2-7,CASSLNPGTSSYEQYF
.,TRBV2,14,TRBJ2-2,CASSFRGLGGELFF
.,TRBV7-2,13,TRBJ2-7,CASSFPNTYEQYF
.,TRBV30,15,TRBJ2-3,CAWRGRTAYTDTQYF
.,TRBV6-5,13,TRBJ2-7,CASRDGTSYEQYF
.,TRBV28,11,TRBJ1-4,CAARTNEKLFF